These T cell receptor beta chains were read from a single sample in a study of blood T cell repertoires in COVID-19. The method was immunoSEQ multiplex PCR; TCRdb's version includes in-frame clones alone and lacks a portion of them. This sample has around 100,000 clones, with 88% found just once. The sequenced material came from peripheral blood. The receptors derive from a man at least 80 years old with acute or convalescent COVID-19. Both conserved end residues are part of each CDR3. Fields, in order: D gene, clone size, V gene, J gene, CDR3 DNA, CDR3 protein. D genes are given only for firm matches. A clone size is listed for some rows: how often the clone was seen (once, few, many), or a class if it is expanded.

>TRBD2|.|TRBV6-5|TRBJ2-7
TGTGCCAGCAGTTACCCCGGACTAGCGGGCGAGCAGTACTTC
CASSYPGLAGEQYF
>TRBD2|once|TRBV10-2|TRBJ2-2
TGCGCCAGCAGTGAAGCCGGACTAGCTGGGGAGCTGTTTTTT
CASSEAGLAGELFF
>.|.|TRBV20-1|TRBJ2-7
TGCAGTGCTAGCGAGAGCTACGAGCAGTACTTC
CSASESYEQYF
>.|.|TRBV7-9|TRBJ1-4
TGTGCCAGCAGCTCTCTAAGAGCTAATGAAAAACTGTTTTTT
CASSSLRANEKLFF
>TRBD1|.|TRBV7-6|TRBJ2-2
TGTGCCAGCAGCGCGGACAGGGGAGGTAGTTGGCAACCCGGGGAGCTGTTTTTT
CASSADRGGSWQPGELFF
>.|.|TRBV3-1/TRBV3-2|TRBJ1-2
TGTGCCAGCAGTGACGACAACCTCTATGGCTACACCTTC
CASSDDNLYGYTF
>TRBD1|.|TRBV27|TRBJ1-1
TGTGCCAGCAGACCCGGGACAGACACTGAAGCTTTCTTT
CASRPGTDTEAFF
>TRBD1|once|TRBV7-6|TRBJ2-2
TGTGCCAGCAGCCCCGGGACAGGGGGCACCGGGGAGCTGTTTTTT
CASSPGTGGTGELFF
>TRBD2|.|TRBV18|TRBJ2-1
TGTGCCAGCTCACCACCGGGCGGGGGGGGATCCAATGAGCAGTTCTTC
CASSPPGGGGSNEQFF
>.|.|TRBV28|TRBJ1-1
TGTGCCAGCAGTTCCCCGGGACAGAACACTGAAGCTTTCTTT
CASSSPGQNTEAFF
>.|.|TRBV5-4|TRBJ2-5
TGTGCCAGCAGCTTAGAAGCGTTGGAGACCCAGTACTTC
CASSLEALETQYF
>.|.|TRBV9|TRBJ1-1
TGTGCCAGCAGTAAGGACAAAGGGCTTCCGTCGTACACTGAAGCTTTCTTT
CASSKDKGLPSYTEAFF
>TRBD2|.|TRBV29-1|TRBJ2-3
TGCAGCCTCCGACTAGCGGCAGATACGCAGTATTTT
CSLRLAADTQYF
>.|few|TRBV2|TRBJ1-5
TGTGCCAGTGATGGGGGGGCTGGGCAGCCCCAGCATTTT
CASDGGAGQPQHF
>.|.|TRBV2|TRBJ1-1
TGTGCCAGCAGTGAAGAGAGGAGTCTGAACACTGAAGCTTTCTTT
CASSEERSLNTEAFF
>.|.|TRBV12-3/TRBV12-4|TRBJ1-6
TGTGCCAGCAGACCGGGGGGTAATTCACCCCTCCACTTT
CASRPGGNSPLHF
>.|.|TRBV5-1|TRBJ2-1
TGCGCCAGCAGCTTTTCTGGACTACCTTCCGATGAGCAGTTCTTC
CASSFSGLPSDEQFF
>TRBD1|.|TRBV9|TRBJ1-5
TGTGCCAGCAGCGGGGGACAGGGCGGCCATCAGCCCCAGCATTTT
CASSGGQGGHQPQHF
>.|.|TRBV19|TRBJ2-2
TGTGCCAGTAGTATGCCCGCCCTGACAGGCACCGGGGAGCTGTTTTTT
CASSMPALTGTGELFF
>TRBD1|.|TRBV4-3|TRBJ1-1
TGCGCCAGCAGCCAAGGGACAGGGACCACTGAAGCTTTCTTT
CASSQGTGTTEAFF
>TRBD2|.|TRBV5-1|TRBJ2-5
TGCGCCAGCAGCCTGCCCATGGGACTAGTGGAGTACTTC
CASSLPMGLVEYF
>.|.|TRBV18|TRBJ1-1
TGTGCCAGCTCACCACCTGCGCGGGGGGACACTGAAGCTTTCTTT
CASSPPARGDTEAFF
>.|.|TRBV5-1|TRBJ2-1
TGCGCCAGCAGCTTGGCTTTGGGGGGCAATGAGCAGTTCTTC
CASSLALGGNEQFF
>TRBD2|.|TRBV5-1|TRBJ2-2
TGCGCCAGCAGCCGCGGGGGATCGAACACCGGGGAGCTGTTTTTT
CASSRGGSNTGELFF
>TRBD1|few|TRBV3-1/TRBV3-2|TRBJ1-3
TGTGCCAGCAGCCAAGAGACAGGGGGTTTGGGAAACACCATATATTTT
CASSQETGGLGNTIYF
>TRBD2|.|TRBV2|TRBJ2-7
TGTGCCAGCAGTGAACTGGGGGGGAGAACAATGAACGAGCAGTACTTC
CASSELGGRTMNEQYF
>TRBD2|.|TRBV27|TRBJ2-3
TGTGCCAGCAGTTTTTCGGCTAGCGGGAGTGCACACATGAAGGGTACGCAGTATTTT
CASSFSASGSAHMKGTQYF
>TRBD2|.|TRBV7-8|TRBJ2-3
TGTGCCAGCAGCTCATTTACTAGCGGGAGAACGGATACGCAGTATTTT
CASSSFTSGRTDTQYF
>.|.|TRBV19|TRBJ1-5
TGTGCCAGTAGGAACTCTGGGCCCTCTTCAGGGCAGCCCCAGCATTTT
CASRNSGPSSGQPQHF
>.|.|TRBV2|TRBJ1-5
TGTGCCAGCAGAAAGGAACAGGGCACTCAGCCCCAGCATTTT
CASRKEQGTQPQHF
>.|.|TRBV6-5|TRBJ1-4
TGTGCCAGCAGGGTAGGGGGAACTAATGAAAAACTGTTTTTT
CASRVGGTNEKLFF
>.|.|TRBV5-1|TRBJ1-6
TGCGCCAGCAGCTTGGCCCCAGGGAAGAATTCACCCCTCCACTTT
CASSLAPGKNSPLHF
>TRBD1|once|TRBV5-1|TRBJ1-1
TGCGCCAGCAGCTTGCTTAGGACAGGGGGTTTAAACACTGAAGCTTTCTTT
CASSLLRTGGLNTEAFF
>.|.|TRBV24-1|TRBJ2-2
TGTGCCACCAGTGGAGCCAACACCGGGGAGCTGTTTTTT
CATSGANTGELFF
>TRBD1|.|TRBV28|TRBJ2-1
TGTGCCAGCAGTCCTCCGGGGACAGGGAACTACAATGAGCAGTTCTTC
CASSPPGTGNYNEQFF
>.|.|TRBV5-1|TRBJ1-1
TGCGCCAGCAGCGAAATAAGGGGCACTGAAGCTTTCTTT
CASSEIRGTEAFF
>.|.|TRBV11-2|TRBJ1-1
TGTGCCAGCAGCTTAGATGGCAGGCTCGACACTGAAGCTTTCTTT
CASSLDGRLDTEAFF
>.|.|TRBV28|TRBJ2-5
TGTGCCAGCAGTCGGGGAACCCAGTACTTC
CASSRGTQYF
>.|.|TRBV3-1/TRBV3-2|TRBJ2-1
TGTGCCAGCAGCCAAGGAGGATTTGAGCAGTTCTTC
CASSQGGFEQFF
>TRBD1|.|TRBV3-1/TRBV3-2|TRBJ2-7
TGTGCCAGCAGCCGGGGTGAGGGACAGGGCTACGAGCAGTACTTC
CASSRGEGQGYEQYF
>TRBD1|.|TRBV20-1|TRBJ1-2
TGCAGTGCCAGCGGGACAGGTGGCTACACCTTC
CSASGTGGYTF
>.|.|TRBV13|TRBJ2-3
TGTGCCAGCAGCTTAATCAGGGCCCTTAGCACAGATACGCAGTATTTT
CASSLIRALSTDTQYF
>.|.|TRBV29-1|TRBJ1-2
TGCAGCGTAACAGGCATAGCCAAAGCTAACTATGGCTACACCTTC
CSVTGIAKANYGYTF
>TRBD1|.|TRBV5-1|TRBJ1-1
TGCGCCAGCAGCTTTCGACAGGGGGCGACTGAAGCTTTCTTT
CASSFRQGATEAFF
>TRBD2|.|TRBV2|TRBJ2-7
TGTGCCAGCAGTGAACTGGCGGGAGGGCCGAAAGAGCAGTACTTC
CASSELAGGPKEQYF
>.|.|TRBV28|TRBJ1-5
TGTGCCAGCAGTTTGGTAGAGAATCAGCCCCAGCATTTT
CASSLVENQPQHF
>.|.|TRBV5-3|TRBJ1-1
TGTGCCAGAAGCGTCTCTCGGTCCACTGAAGCTTTCTTT
CARSVSRSTEAFF